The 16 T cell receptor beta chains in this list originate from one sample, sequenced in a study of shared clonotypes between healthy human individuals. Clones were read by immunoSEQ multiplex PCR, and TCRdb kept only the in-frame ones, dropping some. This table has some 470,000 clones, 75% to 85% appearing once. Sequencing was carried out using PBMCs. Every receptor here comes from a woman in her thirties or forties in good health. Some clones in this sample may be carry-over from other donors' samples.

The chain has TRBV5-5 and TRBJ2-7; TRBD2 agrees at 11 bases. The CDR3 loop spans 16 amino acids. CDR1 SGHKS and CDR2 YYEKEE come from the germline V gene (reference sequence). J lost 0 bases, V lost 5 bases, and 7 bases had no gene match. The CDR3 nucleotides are TGTGCCAGCAGATCCGGACTAGCGGGCAGCTCCTACGAGCAGTACTTC. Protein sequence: CASRSGLAGSSYEQYF.

The CDR3 DNA reads TGCGCCAGCAAGAACCCTTTCGGGACAGACTCGAACACCGGGGAGCTGTTTTTT. This encodes CASKNPFGTDSNTGELFF. The chain couples TRBV5-1 to TRBJ2-2; 7 bases are a match to TRBD1. The V and J ends lost 6 bases and 0 bases, in that order; junction bases with no gene match: 14. The germline V gene encodes CDR1 SGHRS and CDR2 YFSETQ. The CDR3 runs to 18 residues.

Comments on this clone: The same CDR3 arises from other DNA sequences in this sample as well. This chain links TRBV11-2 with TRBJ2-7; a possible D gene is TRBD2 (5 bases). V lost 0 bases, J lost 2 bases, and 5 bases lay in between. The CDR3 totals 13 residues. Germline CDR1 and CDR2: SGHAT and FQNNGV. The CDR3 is CASSLEAAYEQYF. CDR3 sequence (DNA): TGTGCCAGCAGCTTAGAAGCGGCCTACGAGCAGTACTTC.

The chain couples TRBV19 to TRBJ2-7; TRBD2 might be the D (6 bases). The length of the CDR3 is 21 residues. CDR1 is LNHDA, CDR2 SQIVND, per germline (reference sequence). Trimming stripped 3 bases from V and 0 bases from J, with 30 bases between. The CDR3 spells CASSIGGEGEVVAGSSYEQYF. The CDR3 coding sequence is TGTGCCAGTAGTATTGGGGGAGAGGGAGAGGTGGTGGCGGGGTCCTCCTACGAGCAGTACTTC.

CDR3 DNA: TGTGCCAGCAGCAGGGGACAGGGCCCACTCCTATCCTACGAGCAGTACTTC. As protein: CASSRGQGPLLSYEQYF. This rearrangement joins TRBV5-4 to TRBJ2-7, with TRBD1 identical over 9 bases. V gave up 4 bases and J gave up 1 base; unmatched junction bases: 12. Germline assignment: CDR1 SGHNT and CDR2 YYREEE (reference sequence). This CDR3 region has 17 residues.

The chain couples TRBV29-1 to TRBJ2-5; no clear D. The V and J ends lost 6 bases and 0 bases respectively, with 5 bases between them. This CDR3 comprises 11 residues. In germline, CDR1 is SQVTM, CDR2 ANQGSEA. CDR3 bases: TGCAGCGTCAGACACCAAGAGACCCAGTACTTC. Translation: CSVRHQETQYF.

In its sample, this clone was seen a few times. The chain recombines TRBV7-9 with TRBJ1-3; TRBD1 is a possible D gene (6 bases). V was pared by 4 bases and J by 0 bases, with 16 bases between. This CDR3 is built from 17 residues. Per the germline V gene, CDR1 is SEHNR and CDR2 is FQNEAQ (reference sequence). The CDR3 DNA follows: TGTGCCAGCAGCTCCGAACAGGGATGGGTCTCTGGAAACACCATATATTTT. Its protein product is CASSSEQGWVSGNTIYF. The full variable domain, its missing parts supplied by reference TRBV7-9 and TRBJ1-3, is DTGVSQNPRHKITKRGQNVTFRCDPISEHNRLYWYRQTLGQGPEFLTYFQNEAQLEKSRLLSDRFSAERPKGSFSTLEIQRTEQGDSAMYLCASSSEQGWVSGNTIYFGEGSWLTVV.

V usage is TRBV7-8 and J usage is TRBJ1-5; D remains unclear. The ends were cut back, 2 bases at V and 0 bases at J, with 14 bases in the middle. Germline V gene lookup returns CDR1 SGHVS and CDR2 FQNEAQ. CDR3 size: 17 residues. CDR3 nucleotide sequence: TGTGCCAGCAGCTTACTCTCGGGGTTCCGTAGCAATCAGCCCCAGCATTTT. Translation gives CASSLLSGFRSNQPQHF.

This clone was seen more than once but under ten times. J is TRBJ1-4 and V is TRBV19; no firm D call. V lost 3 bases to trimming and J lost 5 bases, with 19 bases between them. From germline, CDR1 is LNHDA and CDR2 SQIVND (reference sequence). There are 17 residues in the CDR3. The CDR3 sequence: CASSIPYVPGRNEKLFF. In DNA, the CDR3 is TGTGCCAGTAGTATCCCATACGTCCCCGGCCGGAATGAAAAACTGTTTTTT.

The CDR3: CASSLWLAQETQYF. The CDR3 DNA follows: TGTGCCAGCAGCTTGTGGCTAGCCCAAGAGACCCAGTACTTC. The chain recombines TRBV11-2 with TRBJ2-5, with TRBD2 as a possible D gene (5 bases). The CDR3 consists of 14 residues. V dropped 3 bases and J dropped 1 base, with 9 bases sitting between them. Germline values: CDR1 SGHAT, CDR2 FQNNGV.

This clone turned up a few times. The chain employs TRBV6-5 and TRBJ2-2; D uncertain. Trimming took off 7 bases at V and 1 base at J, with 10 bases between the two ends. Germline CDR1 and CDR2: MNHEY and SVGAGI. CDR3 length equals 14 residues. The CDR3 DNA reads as TGTGCCAGCATCTCCCACGGGAACACCGGGGAGCTGTTTTTT. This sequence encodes CASISHGNTGELFF.

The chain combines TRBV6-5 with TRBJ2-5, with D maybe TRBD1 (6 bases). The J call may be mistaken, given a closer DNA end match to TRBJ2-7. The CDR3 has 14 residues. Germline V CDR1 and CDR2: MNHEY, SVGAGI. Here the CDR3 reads CASSPDRSSYEQYF. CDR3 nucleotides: TGTGCCAGCAGTCCTGACAGGAGCTCCTACGAGCAGTACTTC.

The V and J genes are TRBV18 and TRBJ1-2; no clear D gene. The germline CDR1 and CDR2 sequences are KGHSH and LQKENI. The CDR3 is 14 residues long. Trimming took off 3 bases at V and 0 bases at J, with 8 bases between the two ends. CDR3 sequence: CASSPTMTNYGYTF. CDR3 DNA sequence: TGTGCCAGCTCACCTACCATGACTAACTATGGCTACACCTTC.

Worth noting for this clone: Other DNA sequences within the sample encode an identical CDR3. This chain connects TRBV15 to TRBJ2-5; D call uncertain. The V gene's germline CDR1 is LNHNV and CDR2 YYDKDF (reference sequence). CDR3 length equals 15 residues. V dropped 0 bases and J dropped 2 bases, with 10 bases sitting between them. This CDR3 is CATSRDPQQQETQYF. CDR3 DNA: TGTGCCACCAGCAGAGATCCACAGCAACAAGAGACCCAGTACTTC. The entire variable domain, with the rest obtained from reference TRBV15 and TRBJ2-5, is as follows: DAMVIQNPRYQVTQFGKPVTLSCSQTLNHNVMYWYQQKSSQAPKLLFHYYDKDFNNEADTPDNFQSRRPNTSFCFLDIRSPGLGDTAMYLCATSRDPQQQETQYFGPGTRLLVL.

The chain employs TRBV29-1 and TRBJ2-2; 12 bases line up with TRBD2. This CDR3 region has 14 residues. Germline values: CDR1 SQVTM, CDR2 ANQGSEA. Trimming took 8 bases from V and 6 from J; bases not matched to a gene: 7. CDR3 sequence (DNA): TGCAGCTTCCTGGGACTAGCGGGCGCCGGGGAGCTGTTTTTT. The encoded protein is CSFLGLAGAGELFF.

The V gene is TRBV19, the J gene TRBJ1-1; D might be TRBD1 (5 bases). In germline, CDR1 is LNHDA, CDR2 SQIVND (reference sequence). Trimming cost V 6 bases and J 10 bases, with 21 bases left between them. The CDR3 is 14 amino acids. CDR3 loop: CASRSSGGGSAAFF. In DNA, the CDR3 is TGTGCCAGTAGATCCTCCGGGGGGGGGTCCGCAGCTTTCTTT.